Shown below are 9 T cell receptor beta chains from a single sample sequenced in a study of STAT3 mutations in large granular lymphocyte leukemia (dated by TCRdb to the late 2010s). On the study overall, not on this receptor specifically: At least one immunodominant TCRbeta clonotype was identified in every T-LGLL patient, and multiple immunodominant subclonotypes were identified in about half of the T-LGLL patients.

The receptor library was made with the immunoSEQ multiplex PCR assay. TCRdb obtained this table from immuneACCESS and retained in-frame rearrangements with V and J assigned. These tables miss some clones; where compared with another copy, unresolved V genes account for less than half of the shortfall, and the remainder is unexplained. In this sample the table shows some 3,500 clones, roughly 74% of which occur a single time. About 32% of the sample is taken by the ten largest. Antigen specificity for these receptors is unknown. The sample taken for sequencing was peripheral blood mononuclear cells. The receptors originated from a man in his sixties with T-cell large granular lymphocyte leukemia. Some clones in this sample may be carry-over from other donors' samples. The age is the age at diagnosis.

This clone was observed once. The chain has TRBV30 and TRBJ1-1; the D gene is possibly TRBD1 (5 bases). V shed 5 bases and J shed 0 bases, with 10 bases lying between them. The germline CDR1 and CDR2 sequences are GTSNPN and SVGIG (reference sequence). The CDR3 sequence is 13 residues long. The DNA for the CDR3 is TGTGCCTGGTCCCAGGGTGTGAACACTGAAGCTTTCTTT. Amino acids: CAWSQGVNTEAFF.

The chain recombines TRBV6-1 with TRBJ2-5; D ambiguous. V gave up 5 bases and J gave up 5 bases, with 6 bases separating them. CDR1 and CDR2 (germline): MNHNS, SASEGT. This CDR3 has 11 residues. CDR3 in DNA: TGTGCCAGCAGTTTAATCGAGACCCAGTACTTC. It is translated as CASSLIETQYF.

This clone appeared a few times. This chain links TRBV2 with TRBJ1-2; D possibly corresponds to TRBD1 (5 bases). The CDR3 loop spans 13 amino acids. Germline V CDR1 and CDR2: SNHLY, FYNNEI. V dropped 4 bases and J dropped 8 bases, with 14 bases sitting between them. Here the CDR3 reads CASSAERGDGYTF. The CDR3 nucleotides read TGTGCCAGCAGTGCCGAACGAGGGGACGGCTACACCTTC.

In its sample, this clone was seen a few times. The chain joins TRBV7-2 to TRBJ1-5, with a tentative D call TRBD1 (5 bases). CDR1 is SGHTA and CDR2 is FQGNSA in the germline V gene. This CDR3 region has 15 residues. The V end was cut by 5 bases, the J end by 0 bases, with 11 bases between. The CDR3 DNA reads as TGTGCCAGCAGCACCACAGGTCTTAGCAATCAGCCCCAGCATTTT. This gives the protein CASSTTGLSNQPQHF.

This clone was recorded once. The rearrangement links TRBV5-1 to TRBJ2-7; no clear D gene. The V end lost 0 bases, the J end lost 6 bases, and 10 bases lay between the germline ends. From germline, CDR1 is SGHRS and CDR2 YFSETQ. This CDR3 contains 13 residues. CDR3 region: CASSLVAGGEQYF. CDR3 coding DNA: TGCGCCAGCAGCTTGGTTGCAGGCGGCGAGCAGTACTTC.

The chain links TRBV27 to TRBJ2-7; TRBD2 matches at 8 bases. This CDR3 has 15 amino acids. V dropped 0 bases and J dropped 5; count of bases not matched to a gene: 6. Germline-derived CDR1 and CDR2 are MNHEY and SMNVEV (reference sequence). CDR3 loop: CASSLSSGVRHEQYF. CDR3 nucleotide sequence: TGTGCCAGCAGTTTATCTAGCGGGGTAAGGCACGAGCAGTACTTC.

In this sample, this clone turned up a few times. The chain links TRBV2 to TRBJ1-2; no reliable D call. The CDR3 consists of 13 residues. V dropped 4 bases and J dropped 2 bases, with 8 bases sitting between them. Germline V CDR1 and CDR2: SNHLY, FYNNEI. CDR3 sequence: CASSVGSNYGYTF. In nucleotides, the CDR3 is TGTGCCAGCAGTGTAGGGTCAAACTATGGCTACACCTTC.

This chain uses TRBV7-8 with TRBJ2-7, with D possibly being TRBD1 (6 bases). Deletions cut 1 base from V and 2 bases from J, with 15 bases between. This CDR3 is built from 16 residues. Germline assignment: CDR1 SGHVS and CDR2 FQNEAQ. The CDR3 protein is CASSLGGRTDPYEQYF. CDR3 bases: TGTGCCAGCAGCTTAGGGGGGCGAACGGACCCCTACGAGCAGTACTTC.

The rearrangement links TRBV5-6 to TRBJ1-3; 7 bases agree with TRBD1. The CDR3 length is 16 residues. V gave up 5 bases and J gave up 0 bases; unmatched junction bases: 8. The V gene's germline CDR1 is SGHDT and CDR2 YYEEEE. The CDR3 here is CASRRTDRDSGNTIYF. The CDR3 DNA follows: TGTGCCAGCAGGAGAACAGACAGGGACTCTGGAAACACCATATATTTT.